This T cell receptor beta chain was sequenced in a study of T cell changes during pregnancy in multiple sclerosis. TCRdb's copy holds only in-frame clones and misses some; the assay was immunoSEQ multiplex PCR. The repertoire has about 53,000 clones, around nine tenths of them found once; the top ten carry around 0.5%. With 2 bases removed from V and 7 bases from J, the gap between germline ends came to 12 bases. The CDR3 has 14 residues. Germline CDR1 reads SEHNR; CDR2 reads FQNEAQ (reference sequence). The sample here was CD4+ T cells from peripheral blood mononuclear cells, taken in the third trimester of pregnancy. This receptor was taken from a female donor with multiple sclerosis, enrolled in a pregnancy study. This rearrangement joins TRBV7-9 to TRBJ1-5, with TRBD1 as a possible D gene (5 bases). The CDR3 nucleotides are TGTGCCAGCAGCTTACTAGGGGCCGGGCAGCCCCAGCATTTT. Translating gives CASSLLGAGQPQHF.